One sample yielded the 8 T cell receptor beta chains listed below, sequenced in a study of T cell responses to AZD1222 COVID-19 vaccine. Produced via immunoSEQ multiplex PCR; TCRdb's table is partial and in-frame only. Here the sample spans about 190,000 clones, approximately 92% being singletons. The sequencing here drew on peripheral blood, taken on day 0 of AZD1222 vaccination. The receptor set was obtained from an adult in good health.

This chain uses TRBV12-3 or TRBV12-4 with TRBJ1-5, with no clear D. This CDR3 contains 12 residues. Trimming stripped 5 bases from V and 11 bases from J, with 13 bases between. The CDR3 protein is CASSPALWAQHF. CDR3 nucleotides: TGTGCCAGCAGTCCAGCCCTCTGGGCCCAGCATTTT.

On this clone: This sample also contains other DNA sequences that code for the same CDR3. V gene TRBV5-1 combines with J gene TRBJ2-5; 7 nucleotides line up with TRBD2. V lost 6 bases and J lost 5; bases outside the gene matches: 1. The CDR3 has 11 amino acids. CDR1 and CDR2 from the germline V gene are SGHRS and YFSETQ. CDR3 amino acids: CASMRGETQYF. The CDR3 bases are TGCGCCAGCATGCGGGGGGAGACCCAGTACTTC.

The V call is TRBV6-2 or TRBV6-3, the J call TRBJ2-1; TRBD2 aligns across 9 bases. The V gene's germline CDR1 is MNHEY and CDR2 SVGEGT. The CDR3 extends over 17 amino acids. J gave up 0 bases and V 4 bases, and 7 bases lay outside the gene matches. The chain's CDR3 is CASSFTGTSSSYNEQFF. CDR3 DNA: TGTGCCAGCAGTTTTACCGGGACTAGCAGCTCCTACAATGAGCAGTTCTTC.

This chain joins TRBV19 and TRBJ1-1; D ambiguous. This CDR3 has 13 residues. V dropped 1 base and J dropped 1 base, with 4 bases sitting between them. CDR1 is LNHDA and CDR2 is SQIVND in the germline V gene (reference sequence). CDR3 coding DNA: TGTGCCAGTAGTATAGCCAAGAACACTGAAGCTTTCTTT. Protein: CASSIAKNTEAFF.

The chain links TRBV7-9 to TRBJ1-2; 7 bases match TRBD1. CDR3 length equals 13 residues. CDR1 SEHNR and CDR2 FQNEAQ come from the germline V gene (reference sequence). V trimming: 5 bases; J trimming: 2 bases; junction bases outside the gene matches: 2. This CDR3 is CASSPGQNYGYTF. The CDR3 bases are TGTGCCAGCAGCCCGGGACAGAACTATGGCTACACCTTC.

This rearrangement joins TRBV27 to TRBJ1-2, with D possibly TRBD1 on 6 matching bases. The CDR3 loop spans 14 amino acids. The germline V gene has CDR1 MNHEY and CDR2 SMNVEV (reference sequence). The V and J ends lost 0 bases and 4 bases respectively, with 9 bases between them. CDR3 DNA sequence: TGTGCCAGCAGTTTATCTCGGGGGGCCTATGGCTACACCTTC. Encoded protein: CASSLSRGAYGYTF.

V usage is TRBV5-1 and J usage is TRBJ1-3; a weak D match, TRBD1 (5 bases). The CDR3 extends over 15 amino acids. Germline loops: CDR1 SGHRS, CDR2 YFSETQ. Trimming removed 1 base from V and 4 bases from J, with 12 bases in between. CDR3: CASSLLAREGNTIYF. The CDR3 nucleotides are TGCGCCAGCAGCTTGTTAGCCAGGGAAGGAAACACCATATATTTT.

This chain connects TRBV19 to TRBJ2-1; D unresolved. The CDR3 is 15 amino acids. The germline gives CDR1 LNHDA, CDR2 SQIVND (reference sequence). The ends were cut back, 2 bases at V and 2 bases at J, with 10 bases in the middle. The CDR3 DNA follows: TGTGCCAGTAGTATATCGACGGCCACCTACAATGAGCAGTTCTTC. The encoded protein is CASSISTATYNEQFF.